This entry describes one T cell receptor beta chain. Its antigen remains unknown. V lost 5 bases, J lost 2 bases, and 15 bases stayed unmatched. This CDR3 spans 20 amino acids. Germline lookup yields CDR1 LNHDA and CDR2 SQIVND (reference sequence). This record belongs to a study of graft-versus-host responses after intestinal transplantation. In the study overall: Grafts that recipients had were multivisceral, liver-intestinal, or isolated intestinal transplants.

TCRdb's copy holds only in-frame clones and misses some; the assay was immunoSEQ multiplex PCR. Of tens of thousands of clones listed, roughly 90% are singletons. Here the sequenced sample was unstimulated CD8+ T cells sorted from spleen or lymph node cells, taken before intestinal transplant. This receptor was taken from a human donor who received an intestinal transplant. This chain connects TRBV19 to TRBJ2-5; TRBD2 aligns across 15 bases. The CDR3 is CASSPPVRGLAGGRQETQYF. CDR3 sequence (DNA): TGTGCCAGTAGTCCACCCGTGCGAGGACTAGCGGGGGGGAGGCAAGAGACCCAGTACTTC. Combining the CDR3 with reference TRBV19 and TRBJ2-5 gives the whole variable domain DGGITQSPKYLFRKEGQNVTLSCEQNLNHDAMYWYRQDPGQGLRLIYYSQIVNDFQKGDIAEGYSVSREKKESFPLTVTSAQKNPTAFYLCASSPPVRGLAGGRQETQYFGPGTRLLVL.